This TCR beta chain comes out of a study of blood T cells in healthy people across ages (dated by TCRdb to about 2015). A note on the overall study: In model experiments, template switching captured roughly one uniquely barcoded TCR beta cDNA molecule for every two T cells. Using deep sequencing normalized with unique cDNA molecular identifiers, the study measured how TCR beta repertoire diversity changes with age. The donors were divided into four age groups: young (average around 15 years), middle-aged (about 41), aged (approximately 62) and long-lived (roughly 86). To avoid experimental bias, donors of different ages were distributed randomly across sequencing lanes. The study analyzed two additional independent replicas of 1 million unique cDNA reads from the same blood draw for two donors, one aged 18 to 29 and one aged 80 or older. On the study overall, not on this receptor specifically: Compared with the aged group, the long-lived group had more naive CD4+ T cells, fewer expanded clones and increased TCR diversity, suggesting age selection. Observed TCR beta diversity per million T cells fell roughly linearly with age, and a significant reduction was already apparent by age roughly 41. Because profiling used bulk unsorted PBMCs, naive and antigen-experienced compartments could not be compared conclusively. Estimates of total diversity based on one million sequenced T cells were considered lower bounds and underestimates. Because donor CMV infection status was unknown, age-related changes in expanded clonotypes were potentially confounded. A strong correlation was found between observed TCR beta diversity and the percentage of naive T cells measured by flow cytometry.

The donors were some 36 Caucasian individuals from Russia, aged roughly 6 to 100 years, who were systemically healthy. Each donor gave 9.5 to 10 milliliters of peripheral blood, drawn into EDTA-treated Vacutainer tubes. PBMCs were isolated by Ficoll-Paque density-gradient centrifugation, with at least 6.5 million obtained per sample. Trizol reagent was used to extract total RNA from the PBMCs, yielding at least 6 micrograms per sample. For every donor, an aliquot of PBMCs went through flow cytometry to measure the percentages of naive CD45RAhigh/CD27high T cells. The library was prepared using 5' RACE. For sequencing, an Illumina HiSeq 2500 was employed. A second PCR of roughly 7 to 11 cycles was performed with a sample-barcoded 5' primer and a J-beta primer mix. Each TCR beta cDNA molecule received a unique molecular identifier from a template-switch 5' adaptor carrying 12 random nucleotides. Each sample yielded at least 2.5 million CDR3-containing paired-end reads. All of the RNA was converted into first-strand cDNA using the Mint cDNA synthesis kit, with a TRBC-specific oligonucleotide serving as the primer. All cDNA was treated with uracil-DNA glycosylase and then went through a first 18-cycle PCR with the universal primers M1SS and BC2_uni_R. As for the original processing: For normalization, 1 million high-quality reads, each with a distinct molecular identifier, were randomly selected from each sample. Reads sharing molecular identifiers were discarded rather than binned into consensus sequences. MiTCR, with a Q25 quality threshold and the strictest error-elimination algorithm, was used for CDR3 identification, clonotype clustering and error correction. A nonparametric unseen species model using Euler transformation provided a lower-bound estimate of total TCR beta diversity. TCRdb trimmed the raw reads at Q25, called clones with MiXCR and kept productive beta chains. For every CDR3 protein sequence, its rows merge into one entry that carries the most common genes and DNA. The V and J calls come from TCRdb's annotation, not from the publication. Recorded for this sample are fewer than 700,000 distinct CDR3 sequences; 45% to 55% of them occurred a single time. Under 30% of the sample rests with the top ten.

At the junction V is shortened by 6 bases and J by 6 bases; bases outside the gene matches: 8. Measured from the cysteine to the phenylalanine, the CDR3 is 14 residues long. The sequence is cut down to CDR3 DNA, 42 bases in frame from base 1. CDR1 is given as SNHLY and CDR2 as FYNNEI, both from the germline V gene. A word on this clonotype: Its target antigen remains unknown. No base-level quality is on record; no much larger clone is a single base apart.

This sequence uses TRBV2 and TRBJ2-3, and TRBD2 aligns with 8 junction nucleotides. This receptor was identified in a man older than 75 in good health. Sequenced input: blood. The CDR3 sequence is CASSLERGFDTQYF. The nucleotide sequence is TGTGCCAGCAGCCTCGAGCGGGGGTTTGATACGCAGTATTTT.